One sample yielded the 17 T cell receptor beta chains listed below, sequenced in a study of T cells in localized non-small cell lung cancer. Data came from immunoSEQ multiplex PCR; TCRdb stores just in-frame clones and leaves some out. Of approximately 32,000 clones listed, around 79% are singletons. Sequencing used peripheral blood, obtained before any cancer treatment. These TCRs come from a male donor at least 60 years old with stage III squamous cell lung carcinoma.

The chain uses TRBV18 and TRBJ1-2; the D is unclear. Germline V gives CDR1 KGHSH, CDR2 LQKENI. The CDR3 contains 14 residues. V was shortened by 0 bases and J by 4 bases, with 9 bases between the two germline ends. CDR3 loop: CASSPPSDGYGYTF. CDR3 in DNA: TGTGCCAGCTCACCACCGAGCGACGGCTATGGCTACACCTTC.

The chain joins TRBV6-1 to TRBJ2-1; D is undetermined. V gave up 4 bases and J gave up 5 bases, with 6 bases separating them. The CDR3 extends over 12 amino acids. Germline CDR1 reads MNHNS; CDR2 reads SASEGT. The CDR3 region is CASSVYNNEQFF. The CDR3 nucleotides read TGTGCCAGCAGTGTGTACAACAATGAGCAGTTCTTC.

This chain links TRBV6-5 with TRBJ1-2; TRBD1 aligns across 10 bases. The CDR3 covers 14 residues. After removal of 5 bases from V and 7 bases from J, the junction contained 7 bases not matched to a gene. Per the germline V gene, CDR1 is MNHEY and CDR2 is SVGAGI. The CDR3, as DNA: TGTGCCAGCAGTACCTCGGGACAGGGGCCTGGCTACACCTTC. This translates into CASSTSGQGPGYTF.

V is TRBV10-2 and J is TRBJ2-7; D gene uncertain. The CDR3 consists of 14 residues. Per germline, CDR1 WSHSY and CDR2 SAAADI. V lost 9 bases to trimming and J lost 3 bases, with 18 bases between them. The CDR3 protein is CASLKSRQNYEQYF. The CDR3 DNA reads as TGCGCCAGTCTCAAGTCCCGCCAAAACTACGAGCAGTACTTC.

The chain joins TRBV6-1 to TRBJ1-5; no firm D call. The CDR3 runs 13 residues. V lost 7 bases to trimming and J lost 3 bases, with 10 bases between them. The germline V gene encodes CDR1 MNHNS and CDR2 SASEGT. The CDR3 here is CASIDYHNQPQHF. For the CDR3, the DNA is TGTGCCAGCATCGACTACCACAATCAGCCCCAGCATTTT.

The CDR3 protein is CASSQDRAGGTQYF. The CDR3 coding sequence is TGTGCCAGCAGCCAAGATCGCGCTGGGGGTACGCAGTATTTT. The chain is built from TRBV14 and TRBJ2-3; D may match TRBD1 or TRBD2 (5 bases each). There are 14 residues in the CDR3. Trimming took 0 bases from V and 8 from J, leaving 12 bases between them. Germline assignment: CDR1 SGHDN and CDR2 FVKESK.

This chain uses TRBV19 with TRBJ1-5; D call uncertain. Trimming stripped 2 bases from V and 4 bases from J, with 6 bases between. The CDR3 consists of 13 residues. Germline V CDR1 and CDR2: LNHDA, SQIVND (reference sequence). CDR3 bases: TGTGCCAGTAGTATAAATGAGAATCAGCCCCAGCATTTT. The encoded protein is CASSINENQPQHF.

The gene calls are TRBV5-1 and TRBJ2-1, with a weak D call TRBD2 (6 bases). Trimming cost V 2 bases and J 0 bases, with 12 bases left between them. Germline V gives CDR1 SGHRS, CDR2 YFSETQ. This CDR3 spans 16 amino acids. The CDR3 DNA is TGCGCCAGCAGCTTCATAGGAGGGGCCTCCTACAATGAGCAGTTCTTC. The encoded protein is CASSFIGGASYNEQFF.

This clone rates as medium-sized. The gene calls are TRBV29-1 and TRBJ2-3; 12 bases fit TRBD2. Losses at the gene ends were 1 base for V and 3 bases for J; bases not matched to a gene: 5. The CDR3 is 16 amino acids. Germline V gene lookup returns CDR1 SQVTM and CDR2 ANQGSEA. The CDR3 spells CSVEGTSGMGTDTQYF. The CDR3 region has the DNA TGCAGCGTTGAAGGGACTAGCGGGATGGGTACAGATACGCAGTATTTT.

This clone was recorded only once. V and J are TRBV5-1 and TRBJ1-5, with D possibly matching TRBD1 (6 bases). The CDR3 has 15 residues. Germline V CDR1 and CDR2: SGHRS, YFSETQ. Between the trimmed V and J ends, which lost 2 bases and 1 base, there was a span of 10 bases. The CDR3 sequence is CASSFGGSSNQPQHF. The CDR3, as DNA: TGCGCCAGCAGCTTCGGGGGCAGCAGCAATCAGCCCCAGCATTTT.

The rearrangement uses TRBV5-4 and TRBJ2-5, with 9 bases fitting TRBD2. This CDR3 comprises 13 residues. J gave up 5 bases and V 4 bases, and 3 bases lay outside the gene matches. CDR1 SGHNT and CDR2 YYREEE come from the germline V gene (reference sequence). CDR3 DNA: TGTGCCAGCAGCCGTGGACTAGCGGAGACCCAGTACTTC. Protein sequence: CASSRGLAETQYF.

CDR3 sequence reads: CASSPSQGNYGYTF. The DNA of the CDR3 is TGTGCCAGCTCACCTAGTCAGGGGAACTATGGCTACACCTTC. The chain couples TRBV18 to TRBJ1-2, with D maybe TRBD1 (6 bases). This CDR3 spans 14 amino acids. Germline assignment: CDR1 KGHSH and CDR2 LQKENI. The V end lost 3 bases, the J end lost 2 bases, and 10 bases lay between the germline ends.

The table lists this clone with a count of one. This rearrangement joins TRBV5-1 to TRBJ2-1, with 13 bases lining up with TRBD2. This CDR3 spans 14 amino acids. Germline CDR1 SGHRS, CDR2 YFSETQ. The V segment lost 8 bases and the J segment 6 bases; nucleotides outside the gene matches: 5. The CDR3 spells CASTGTSGINEQFF. The CDR3 nucleotides are TGCGCCAGTACCGGGACTAGCGGGATCAATGAGCAGTTCTTC. Variable domain in full (rest from reference TRBV5-1 and TRBJ2-1): KAGVTQTPRYLIKTRGQQVTLSCSPISGHRSVSWYQQTPGQGLQFLFEYFSETQRNKGNFPGRFSGRQFSNSRSEMNVSTLELGDSALYLCASTGTSGINEQFFGPGTRLTVL.

The genes are TRBV5-1 and TRBJ2-6; D possibly corresponds to TRBD1 (6 bases). The V end was cut by 4 bases, the J end by 2 bases, with 13 bases between. The CDR3 spans 16 residues. The germline gives CDR1 SGHRS, CDR2 YFSETQ. The chain's CDR3 is CASSGESGAGANVLTF. CDR3 nucleotide sequence: TGCGCCAGCAGCGGGGAATCAGGGGCTGGGGCCAACGTCCTGACTTTC.

The chain employs TRBV14 and TRBJ2-1; no firm D call. From germline, CDR1 is SGHDN and CDR2 FVKESK. This CDR3 comprises 13 residues. Trimming left V 1 base short and J 9 bases short, with 10 bases between. The CDR3 nucleotides are TGTGCCAGCAGCCAAGTGCGAGCCACTGAGCAGTTCTTC. It yields the protein CASSQVRATEQFF. Full variable domain (missing parts from reference TRBV14 and TRBJ2-1): EAGVTQFPSHSVIEKGQTVTLRCDPISGHDNLYWYRRVMGKEIKFLLHFVKESKQDESGMPNNRFLAERTGGTYSTLKVQPAELEDSGVYFCASSQVRATEQFFGPGTRLTVL.

V and J are TRBV5-1 and TRBJ1-2, with no clear D. Trimming took 0 bases from V and 5 from J, leaving 8 bases between them. CDR3 size: 13 residues. The germline gives CDR1 SGHRS, CDR2 YFSETQ. CDR3 sequence: CASSLGLTYGYTF. The CDR3 DNA is TGCGCCAGCAGCTTGGGTCTAACTTATGGCTACACCTTC.

This clone has a single count. The chain combines TRBV2 with TRBJ2-6, with TRBD1 matching 7 bases. This CDR3 contains 16 residues. CDR1 is SNHLY, CDR2 FYNNEI, per germline. The V gene end was trimmed by 7 bases and the J gene end by 0 bases; junction bases not matched to a gene: 6. The CDR3 here is CASKDRINSGANVLTF. As DNA, the CDR3 is TGTGCCAGCAAGGACAGGATAAACTCTGGGGCCAACGTCCTGACTTTC.